The 25 T cell receptor beta chains given below trace back to one sample, sequenced in a study of post-analysis software for immune sequencing data. Study-wide findings and caveats: TRBV segments more frequent in patients than in controls numbered five and included TRBV5-6, TRBV5-1 and TRBV20-1.

cDNA libraries of TCR beta carried unique molecular identifiers. TCRdb ran MiXCR on the PCR reads and lists one entry per CDR3 protein. This table holds some 690,000 distinct CDR3 sequences, around 27% found once. What these receptors recognize is not known. The sample comprised blood. All receptors derive from a girl under 18 with multiple sclerosis.

The chain links TRBV7-2 to TRBJ2-3; TRBD2 matches 9 bases. V trimming: 2 bases; J trimming: 4 bases; junction bases outside the gene matches: 7. Germline lookup yields CDR1 SGHTA and CDR2 FQGNSA. This CDR3 is 16 amino acids long. CDR3: CASSLIAGGVADTQYF. For the CDR3, the DNA is TGTGCCAGCAGCTTAATCGCGGGAGGGGTGGCAGATACGCAGTATTTT.

This clonotype was observed a single time. This chain joins TRBV5-1 and TRBJ2-7, with no clear D. CDR1 SGHRS and CDR2 YFSETQ come from the germline V gene. V lost 0 bases and J 3 bases, leaving 13 bases between the germline ends. CDR3 length equals 15 residues. The CDR3: CASSLGEGNLYEQYF. CDR3 sequence (DNA): TGCGCCAGCAGCTTGGGTGAAGGGAATCTCTACGAGCAGTACTTC.

The V and J genes are TRBV10-3 and TRBJ2-1; perhaps TRBD2 as D (6 bases). This CDR3 region has 13 residues. Per the germline V gene, CDR1 is ENHRY and CDR2 is SYGVKD. V was clipped by 7 bases and J by 9 bases, with 16 bases between them. CDR3 amino acids: CAIKVAEAAEQFF. Written as DNA, the CDR3 is TGTGCCATCAAGGTAGCGGAAGCGGCTGAGCAGTTCTTC.

This clonotype was seen repeatedly, ten times or more. As DNA, the CDR3 is TGTGCCAGCACTAGCGACCAAGAGACCCAGTACTTC. This sequence encodes CASTSDQETQYF. This chain connects TRBV2 to TRBJ2-5; tentative D call: TRBD2 (6 bases). CDR3 length equals 12 residues. Deletions cut 7 bases from V and 0 bases from J, with 6 bases between. Germline CDR1 and CDR2: SNHLY and FYNNEI.

This clonotype was observed a handful of times. V and J are TRBV5-1 and TRBJ2-5; D unclear. The CDR3 is 15 amino acids. V lost 0 bases, J lost 11 bases, and 20 bases lay in between. The germline V gene encodes CDR1 SGHRS and CDR2 YFSETQ. CDR3 DNA sequence: TGCGCCAGCAGCTTGGGACATGCGGTTGGAAATGAGCAGTACTTC. It is translated as CASSLGHAVGNEQYF.

This clonotype came up a few times. The chain joins TRBV20-1 to TRBJ2-1, with 7 bases matching TRBD2. Germline V lookup: CDR1 DFQATT, CDR2 SNEGSKA (reference sequence). This CDR3 is built from 14 residues. V trimming: 3 bases; J trimming: 4 bases; junction bases outside the gene matches: 6. CDR3 in amino acids: CSASSGGQYNEQFF. The CDR3 DNA sequence: TGCAGTGCTAGTTCGGGGGGTCAATACAATGAGCAGTTCTTC.

This clonotype was seen a handful of times. The chain joins TRBV15 to TRBJ2-1, with 11 positions matching TRBD1. V lost 3 bases and J lost 8; bases outside the gene matches: 6. CDR1 and CDR2 from the germline V gene are LNHNV and YYDKDF (reference sequence). This CDR3 comprises 15 residues. The CDR3 nucleotides are TGTGCCACCAGCAGCCCGGGACAGGGGGGAGATGAGCAGTTCTTC. The encoded protein is CATSSPGQGGDEQFF.

The genes are TRBV28 and TRBJ1-6; D is possibly TRBD1 (5 bases). This CDR3 contains 13 residues. Germline V gene data show CDR1 as MDHEN and CDR2 as SYDVKM. With 8 bases removed from V and 7 bases from J, the gap between germline ends came to 12 bases. The CDR3 region is CASFGGANSPLHF. CDR3 coding DNA: TGTGCCAGCTTTGGCGGGGCAAATTCACCCCTCCACTTT.

This chain uses TRBV6-5 with TRBJ1-5; the D gene is possibly TRBD1 (5 bases). The CDR3 length is 14 residues. The V and J ends lost 2 bases and 5 bases respectively, with 10 bases between them. Germline loops: CDR1 MNHEY, CDR2 SVGAGI. CDR3 region: CASSYDSNYQPQHF. CDR3 nucleotide sequence: TGTGCCAGCAGTTACGACAGTAACTATCAGCCCCAGCATTTT.

This clonotype was observed many times. The rearrangement joins TRBV6-5 to TRBJ2-1; D call uncertain. Trimming removed 4 bases from V and 7 bases from J, with 8 bases in between. The germline CDR1 and CDR2 sequences are MNHEY and SVGAGI. This CDR3 comprises 12 residues. The CDR3, as DNA: TGTGCCAGCAGTTCCCTGGGGAATGAGCAGTTCTTC. Its protein product is CASSSLGNEQFF.

The chain uses TRBV6-1 and TRBJ1-5; 10 bases fit TRBD1. This CDR3 comprises 15 residues. Per germline, CDR1 MNHNS and CDR2 SASEGT. J was trimmed by 6 bases and V by 7 bases; bases with no gene match: 9. The CDR3 DNA follows: TGTGCCAGCATCCGGGACAGGGGAGGCGGTCAGCCCCAGCATTTT. Protein: CASIRDRGGGQPQHF.

The rearrangement uses TRBV20-1 and TRBJ2-3, with D possibly matching TRBD2 (5 bases). Between the trimmed V and J ends, which lost 2 bases and 2 bases, there was a span of 20 bases. The germline CDR1 and CDR2 sequences are DFQATT and SNEGSKA (reference sequence). This CDR3 spans 17 amino acids. Here the CDR3 DNA reads TGCAGTGCTAGACCATCCCGGACTCCCTTGGACACAGATACGCAGTATTTT. Its protein is CSARPSRTPLDTDTQYF.

This sequence joins TRBV12-3 or TRBV12-4 and TRBJ2-1, with 9 bases that match TRBD2. The CDR3 sequence is 15 residues long. V lost 1 base and J lost 9; bases outside the gene matches: 7. The CDR3 sequence: CASSLVPSGEFEQFF. In DNA form, the CDR3 reads TGTGCCAGCAGTTTAGTCCCTAGCGGGGAGTTTGAGCAGTTCTTC.

This clonotype was observed a few times. V gene TRBV20-1 combines with J gene TRBJ2-1, with D uncertain. V was pared by 3 bases and J by 5 bases, with 8 bases between. CDR1 and CDR2 from the germline V gene are DFQATT and SNEGSKA (reference sequence). The CDR3 spans 12 residues. DNA for the CDR3: TGCAGTGCTAGCTTACAAAACAATGAGCAGTTCTTC. This sequence encodes CSASLQNNEQFF.

The table lists this clonotype with a few counts. The rearrangement links TRBV20-1 to TRBJ1-1; D perhaps matches TRBD1 (5 bases). CDR3 length: 16 amino acids. V was cut by 0 bases and J by 6 bases, with 20 bases left in between. Germline V gene data show CDR1 as DFQATT and CDR2 as SNEGSKA (reference sequence). CDR3 in DNA: TGCAGTGCTAGAGATTTGGGCCGGTGGGGGTGGGCTGAAGCTTTCTTT. It translates to CSARDLGRWGWAEAFF.

The gene calls are TRBV28 and TRBJ2-3; D is perhaps TRBD2 (5 bases). The CDR3 has 12 amino acids. The V end was cut by 8 bases, the J end by 7 bases, with 13 bases between. Germline assignment: CDR1 MDHEN and CDR2 SYDVKM. The CDR3 region has the DNA TGTGCCAGCTCGACCTGGGAGAATACGCAGTATTTT. Amino acid sequence: CASSTWENTQYF.

This clonotype was seen only a few times. CDR3 sequence: CSASPRLSMYQETQYF. The CDR3, as DNA: TGCAGTGCTAGCCCCCGGCTCTCTATGTACCAAGAGACCCAGTACTTC. V and J are TRBV20-1 and TRBJ2-5, with unresolved D. V lost 3 bases to trimming and J lost 0 bases, with 17 bases between them. The length of the CDR3 is 16 residues. CDR1 is DFQATT, CDR2 SNEGSKA, per germline (reference sequence).

The chain joins TRBV12-3 or TRBV12-4 to TRBJ2-5, with TRBD1 matching 10 bases. The J call is in doubt because the DNA end fits TRBJ2-7 better. There are 17 residues in the CDR3. Written as DNA, the CDR3 is TGTGCCAGCAGTTCCGCCTCCGGGACAGGGGTTGCCTACGAGCAGTACTTC. This encodes CASSSASGTGVAYEQYF.

V and J are TRBV20-1 and TRBJ2-1, with TRBD2 identical over 12 bases. The CDR3 extends over 15 amino acids. Germline V gene lookup returns CDR1 DFQATT and CDR2 SNEGSKA (reference sequence). Trimming at V came to 6 bases and at J to 9 bases, leaving 12 bases not matched to a gene. The CDR3 protein is CSAAKTSGSLGEQFF. CDR3 bases: TGCAGTGCGGCTAAGACTAGCGGGAGTTTGGGTGAGCAGTTCTTC.

With respect to this clonotype: One end of the junction does not line up with germline, which may come from a read error. The V call is TRBV25-1, the J call TRBJ2-7; D possibly corresponds to TRBD1 (6 bases). The CDR3 length is 15 residues. Germline CDR1 and CDR2: MGHDK and SYGVNS. CDR3: CTSSGFDRSSGEQYF. The CDR3 coding sequence is TGTACCAGCAGTGGATTCGACAGGTCCTCGGGAGAGCAGTACTTC.

This clonotype was detected a few times. This sequence joins TRBV4-3 and TRBJ2-5, with D hard to call. CDR1 and CDR2 (germline): LGHNA, YSLEER. This CDR3 has 14 residues. Trimming shortened V by 4 bases and J by 2 bases, and 11 bases separated the two germline ends. The CDR3 sequence: CASSRVAGQETQYF. The DNA for the CDR3 is TGCGCCAGCAGCCGGGTGGCAGGACAAGAGACCCAGTACTTC.

The chain has TRBV27 and TRBJ2-7; TRBD2 agrees at 10 bases. CDR3 size: 15 residues. Losses at the gene ends were 5 bases for V and 7 bases for J; bases not matched to a gene: 11. Germline V lookup: CDR1 MNHEY, CDR2 SMNVEV (reference sequence). The CDR3 DNA follows: TGTGCCAGCAGTGACGGACTAGCGGTCCCTGAGGAGCAGTACTTC. This sequence encodes CASSDGLAVPEEQYF.

This clonotype was seen repeatedly, ten times or more. V and J are TRBV27 and TRBJ2-1; tentatively, D is TRBD1 or TRBD2 (5 bases each). The CDR3 is 16 residues long. V was clipped by 7 bases and J by 4 bases, with 20 bases between them. The germline V gene encodes CDR1 MNHEY and CDR2 SMNVEV (reference sequence). This CDR3 is CASIRQASWGYNEQFF. The CDR3 bases are TGTGCCAGCATTCGTCAGGCTAGCTGGGGGTACAATGAGCAGTTCTTC.

On this clonotype itself: One end of the junction varies from germline; a read error may be responsible. The chain couples TRBV28 to TRBJ1-2, with TRBD1 matching 7 bases. The CDR3 runs to 14 residues. Germline loops: CDR1 MDHEN, CDR2 SYDVKM. For the CDR3, the DNA is TGTACCAGCAGTCCGGGACAGACCATATATGGCTACACCTTC. Encoded protein: CTSSPGQTIYGYTF.

The table lists this clonotype with a few counts. The chain combines TRBV7-8 with TRBJ2-7, with D maybe TRBD2 (6 bases). The CDR3 is 14 residues long. V was cut by 1 base and J by 2 bases, with 9 bases left in between. Per germline, CDR1 SGHVS and CDR2 FQNEAQ. The CDR3 DNA is TGTGCCAGCAGCTTAGTACTAGCAGCCTACGAGCAGTACTTC. Protein sequence: CASSLVLAAYEQYF.